One and the same sample provided the 20 T cell receptor beta chains below, sequenced in a study of vaccination effects on CD4 cells after COVID-19. Produced via immunoSEQ multiplex PCR; TCRdb's table is partial and in-frame only. The sample holds about 73,000 clones; about 70% are singletons and the top ten take less than 3%. These receptors have no known antigen. Antigen-specific CD4+ T cells were first expanded with viral peptide pools by the ViraFEST assay and only then sequenced. Between days 10 and 11 of culture, CD4+ T cells were separated out. Nobody among the vaccine recipients had prior SARS-CoV-2 infection (nucleocapsid antibodies were negative). The material sequenced was CD4+ T cells from PBMCs cultured with HCoV-NL63 spike peptides, taken before COVID-19 vaccination. Receptors originate from a human donor who received a COVID-19 vaccine.

V is TRBV24-1 and J is TRBJ1-5, with 7 bases lining up with TRBD1. CDR1 KGHDR and CDR2 SFDVKD come from the germline V gene. V shed 5 bases, J shed 1 base, and the junction held 1 base outside the gene matches. The CDR3 covers 14 residues. The CDR3 loop reads CATSGTGSNQPQHF. The CDR3 region has the DNA TGTGCCACCAGTGGGACAGGCAGCAATCAGCCCCAGCATTTT.

The CDR3 DNA follows: TGCGCCAGCAGCTTGGCCGGGGCGGAGTACAATGAGCAGTTCTTC. Amino acid sequence: CASSLAGAEYNEQFF. The chain uses TRBV5-1 and TRBJ2-1; D is possibly TRBD1 or TRBD2 (5 bases each). V lost 0 bases, J lost 4 bases, and 11 bases lay in between. This CDR3 has 15 amino acids. Germline CDR1 reads SGHRS; CDR2 reads YFSETQ. The entire variable domain, with the rest obtained from reference TRBV5-1 and TRBJ2-1, is as follows: KAGVTQTPRYLIKTRGQQVTLSCSPISGHRSVSWYQQTPGQGLQFLFEYFSETQRNKGNFPGRFSGRQFSNSRSEMNVSTLELGDSALYLCASSLAGAEYNEQFFGPGTRLTVL.

CDR3 sequence reads: CASSAAGSYGYTF. DNA for the CDR3: TGTGCCAGTTCGGCAGCGGGATCTTATGGCTACACCTTC. The rearrangement links TRBV19 to TRBJ1-2; no clear D gene. Trimming pared 8 bases from V and 5 bases from J, leaving 15 bases between. CDR1 is LNHDA and CDR2 is SQIVND in the germline V gene (reference sequence). The CDR3 is made up of 13 amino acids.

The chain links TRBV6-5 to TRBJ2-2, with D perhaps TRBD2 (5 bases). The CDR3 has 15 residues. Trimming shortened V by 6 bases and J by 4 bases, and 15 bases separated the two germline ends. The V gene's germline CDR1 is MNHEY and CDR2 SVGAGI. The CDR3 protein is CASSNEQRGTGELFF. The CDR3 bases are TGTGCCAGCAGCAACGAACAACGGGGCACCGGGGAGCTGTTTTTT.

In its sample, this clone was seen once. This chain uses TRBV18 with TRBJ1-3; D unclear. Germline lookup yields CDR1 KGHSH and CDR2 LQKENI. This CDR3 region has 15 residues. Trimming left V 6 bases short and J 0 bases short, with 12 bases between. The CDR3 DNA follows: TGTGCCAGCTCCTTAACCCGGGTCTCTGGAAACACCATATATTTT. Translation: CASSLTRVSGNTIYF.

The chain links TRBV30 to TRBJ1-1, with 10 positions matching TRBD1. Trimming removed 3 bases from V and 0 bases from J; junction bases left unmatched: 13. The CDR3 consists of 18 residues. Germline V gene data show CDR1 as GTSNPN and CDR2 as SVGIG (reference sequence). This CDR3 reads CAWSWGRDRGFMNTEAFF. As DNA, the CDR3 is TGTGCCTGGAGCTGGGGGCGGGACAGGGGATTTATGAACACTGAAGCTTTCTTT.

This chain connects TRBV28 to TRBJ1-5, with D tentatively TRBD1 (6 bases). Germline assignment: CDR1 MDHEN and CDR2 SYDVKM. V lost 6 bases to trimming and J lost 4 bases, with 16 bases between them. This CDR3 spans 15 amino acids. CDR3 coding DNA: TGTGCCAGCAGCCGTGACAGGTTTGGGAATCAGCCCCAGCATTTT. Its translation: CASSRDRFGNQPQHF. Filled out from reference TRBV28 and TRBJ1-5, the complete variable domain reads DVKVTQSSRYLVKRTGEKVFLECVQDMDHENMFWYRQDPGLGLRLIYFSYDVKMKEKGDIPEGYSVSREKKERFSLILESASTNQTSMYLCASSRDRFGNQPQHFGDGTRLSIL.

The chain has TRBV24-1 and TRBJ1-1; no reliable D call. This CDR3 has 20 residues. Looked up from germline, CDR1 is KGHDR and CDR2 is SFDVKD. Trimming pared 0 bases from V and 0 bases from J, leaving 22 bases between. Here the CDR3 reads CATSDLFWISHRSMNTEAFF. CDR3 DNA: TGTGCCACCAGTGATTTGTTTTGGATCAGTCACCGCTCGATGAACACTGAAGCTTTCTTT.

V is TRBV6-5 and J is TRBJ2-1; D perhaps matches TRBD1 (6 bases). CDR3 length: 13 amino acids. V was pared by 6 bases and J by 8 bases, with 14 bases between. Germline V lookup: CDR1 MNHEY, CDR2 SVGAGI. The DNA of the CDR3 is TGTGCCAGCAGACGGCCCCAGGGGTATGAGCAGTTCTTC. Translated, it gives CASRRPQGYEQFF.

The chain couples TRBV24-1 to TRBJ1-3; D not certain. The V gene lost 2 bases and the J gene lost 8 bases, with 9 bases spanning the gap. The germline gives CDR1 KGHDR, CDR2 SFDVKD. This CDR3 is 13 amino acids long. In DNA form, the CDR3 reads TGTGCCACCAGTGATTCGCTAGGTTACACCATATATTTT. Protein sequence: CATSDSLGYTIYF.

The chain joins TRBV6-5 to TRBJ1-3; D might be TRBD1 (5 bases). V lost 0 bases and J 4 bases, leaving 13 bases between the germline ends. Germline V CDR1 and CDR2: MNHEY, SVGAGI. This CDR3 has 16 amino acids. CDR3 in amino acids: CASSYSRGAHGNTIYF. The CDR3 DNA reads as TGTGCCAGCAGTTACTCTAGAGGGGCTCACGGAAACACCATATATTTT.

This rearrangement joins TRBV5-5 to TRBJ2-1; D possibly corresponds to TRBD1 (5 bases). Per germline, CDR1 SGHKS and CDR2 YYEKEE (reference sequence). There are 14 residues in the CDR3. Trimming left V 6 bases short and J 5 bases short, with 15 bases between. The CDR3 protein is CASMRGQSNNEQFF. CDR3 in DNA: TGTGCCAGCATGCGCGGACAATCAAACAATGAGCAGTTCTTC.

The genes are TRBV6-5 and TRBJ2-3; 9 nucleotides line up with TRBD2. Unmatched junction bases numbered 1, after V lost 0 bases and J lost 0 bases. CDR1 and CDR2 from the germline V gene are MNHEY and SVGAGI. The CDR3 is made up of 16 amino acids. This CDR3 is CASSYSAGGSTDTQYF. The CDR3, as DNA: TGTGCCAGCAGTTACTCGGCGGGGGGGAGCACAGATACGCAGTATTTT.

This clone was observed once. CDR3 loop: CASSPGTDHTEAFF. As DNA, the CDR3 is TGTGCCAGCAGCCCGGGGACAGACCACACTGAAGCTTTCTTT. This sequence joins TRBV9 and TRBJ1-1; 7 nucleotides align to TRBD1. Germline CDR1 SGDLS, CDR2 YYNGEE. This CDR3 spans 14 amino acids. V gave up 4 bases and J gave up 3 bases; unmatched junction bases: 6.

The table lists this clone with a few counts. CDR3 nucleotide sequence: TGCGCCAGCAGCCAAGGAGATAATAACTATGGCTACACCTTC. Encoded protein: CASSQGDNNYGYTF. The rearrangement links TRBV4-1 to TRBJ1-2; D remains unclear. With 1 base removed from V and 1 base from J, the gap between germline ends came to 7 bases. The CDR3 extends over 14 amino acids. Per germline, CDR1 MGHRA and CDR2 YSYEKL.

The chain links TRBV27 to TRBJ1-5, with a weak D call TRBD1 (5 bases). Germline assignment: CDR1 MNHEY and CDR2 SMNVEV (reference sequence). This CDR3 has 14 residues. V gave up 5 bases and J gave up 3 bases, with 11 bases separating them. CDR3 nucleotides: TGTGCCAGCAGTCCCGCGGGGGTCAATCAGCCCCAGCATTTT. This translates into CASSPAGVNQPQHF.

The chain has TRBV4-1 and TRBJ2-2; 16 bases align to TRBD2. The CDR3 runs to 17 residues. Germline lookup yields CDR1 MGHRA and CDR2 YSYEKL. The junction had 3 bases not matched to a gene; V was cut back by 4 bases and J by 4 bases. The CDR3: CASSRGLAGGSTGELFF. The CDR3 DNA is TGCGCCAGCAGCCGGGGACTAGCGGGGGGGAGCACCGGGGAGCTGTTTTTT.

The V gene is TRBV19, the J gene TRBJ1-2, with D hard to call. V was pared by 4 bases and J by 1 base, with 19 bases between. Germline lookup yields CDR1 LNHDA and CDR2 SQIVND (reference sequence). The CDR3 loop spans 17 amino acids. In DNA, the CDR3 is TGTGCCAGTAGTACGTACGGGAACGCACAATTTAACTATGGCTACACCTTC. This translates into CASSTYGNAQFNYGYTF.

The CDR3 bases are TGTGCCAGCAGCCGACTGTGGGTGGCTTTCTTT. The encoded protein is CASSRLWVAFF. The gene calls are TRBV7-8 and TRBJ1-1; D is uncertain. CDR1 and CDR2 from the germline V gene are SGHVS and FQNEAQ. V was pared by 5 bases and J by 11 bases, with 12 bases between. The CDR3 covers 11 residues.

This chain links TRBV5-1 with TRBJ2-2; D gene unclear. CDR1 and CDR2 from the germline V gene are SGHRS and YFSETQ. V was pared by 1 base and J by 5 bases, with 6 bases between. CDR3 length: 13 residues. The CDR3 sequence is CASSLTRTGELFF. The CDR3 DNA reads TGCGCCAGCAGCTTGACGCGTACCGGGGAGCTGTTTTTT.